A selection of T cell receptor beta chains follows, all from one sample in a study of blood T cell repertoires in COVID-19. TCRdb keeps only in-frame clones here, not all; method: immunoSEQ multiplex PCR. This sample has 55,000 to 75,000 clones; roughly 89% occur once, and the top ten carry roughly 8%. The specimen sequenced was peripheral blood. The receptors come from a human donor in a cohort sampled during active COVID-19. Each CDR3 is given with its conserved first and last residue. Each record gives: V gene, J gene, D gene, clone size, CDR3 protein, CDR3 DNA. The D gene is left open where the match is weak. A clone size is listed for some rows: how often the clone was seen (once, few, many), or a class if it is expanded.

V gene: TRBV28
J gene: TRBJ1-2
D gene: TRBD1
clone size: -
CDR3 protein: CASSFPGARDRVTPDNYGYTF
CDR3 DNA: TGTGCCAGCAGTTTCCCCGGAGCCCGGGACAGGGTCACCCCGGATAACTATGGCTACACCTTC

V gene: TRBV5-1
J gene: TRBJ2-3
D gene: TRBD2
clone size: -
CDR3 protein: CASSLASGGDTDTQYF
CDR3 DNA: TGCGCCAGCAGCCTAGCGAGCGGGGGGGACACAGATACGCAGTATTTT

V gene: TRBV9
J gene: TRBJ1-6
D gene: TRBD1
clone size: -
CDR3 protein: CASSVDIGGGSPLHF
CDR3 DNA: TGTGCCAGCAGCGTAGATATAGGGGGCGGTTCACCCCTCCACTTT

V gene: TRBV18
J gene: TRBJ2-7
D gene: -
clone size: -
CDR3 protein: CASSPQQGSRYEQYF
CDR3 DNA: TGTGCCAGCTCACCACAACAGGGATCGCGGTACGAGCAGTACTTC

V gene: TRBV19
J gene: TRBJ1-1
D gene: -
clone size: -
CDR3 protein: CASKSGNTEAFF
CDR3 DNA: TGTGCCAGTAAGTCAGGGAACACTGAAGCTTTCTTT

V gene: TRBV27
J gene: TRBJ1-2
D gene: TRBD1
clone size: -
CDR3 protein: CASRGTASPLYGYTF
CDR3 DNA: TGTGCCAGCAGAGGGACAGCCTCACCGTTATATGGCTACACCTTC

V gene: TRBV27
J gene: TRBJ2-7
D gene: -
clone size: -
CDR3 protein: CASSPRASYEQYF
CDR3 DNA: TGTGCCAGCAGTCCCAGGGCCTCCTACGAGCAGTACTTC

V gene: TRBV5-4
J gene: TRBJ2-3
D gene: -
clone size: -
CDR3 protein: CASSLWLLGSQLTQYF
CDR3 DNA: TGTGCCAGCAGCTTGTGGTTGCTGGGCTCCCAACTTACGCAGTATTTT

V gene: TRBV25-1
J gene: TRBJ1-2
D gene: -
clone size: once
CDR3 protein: CASSESGAHGYTF
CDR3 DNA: TGTGCCAGCAGTGAATCAGGGGCTCATGGCTACACCTTC

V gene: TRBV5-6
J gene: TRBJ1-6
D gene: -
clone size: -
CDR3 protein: CASSPRVYGSPLHF
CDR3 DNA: TGTGCCAGCAGCCCGAGGGTATACGGTTCACCCCTCCACTTT

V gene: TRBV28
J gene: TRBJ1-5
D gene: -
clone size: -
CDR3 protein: CASGFRGVPNQPQHF
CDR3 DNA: TGTGCCAGCGGGTTTCGGGGGGTGCCCAATCAGCCCCAGCATTTT

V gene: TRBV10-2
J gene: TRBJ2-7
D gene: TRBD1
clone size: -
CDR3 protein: CASSDADRGAPYEQYF
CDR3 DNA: TGCGCCAGCAGTGACGCGGACAGGGGCGCCCCCTACGAGCAGTACTTC

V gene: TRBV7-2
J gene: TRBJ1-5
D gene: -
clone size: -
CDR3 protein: CASSLAGGSNQPQHF
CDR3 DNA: TGTGCCAGCAGCTTAGCGGGGGGGAGCAATCAGCCCCAGCATTTT

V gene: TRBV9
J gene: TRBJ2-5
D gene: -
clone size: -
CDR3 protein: CASSVAGGAVETQYF
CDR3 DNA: TGTGCCAGCAGCGTAGCTGGGGGGGCCGTAGAGACCCAGTACTTC

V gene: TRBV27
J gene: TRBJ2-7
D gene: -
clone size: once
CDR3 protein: CASSPKVASEQYF
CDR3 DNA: TGTGCCAGCAGCCCGAAAGTAGCATCCGAGCAGTACTTC

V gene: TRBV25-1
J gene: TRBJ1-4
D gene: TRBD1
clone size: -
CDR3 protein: CASSGLPGQGGEKLFF
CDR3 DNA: TGTGCCAGCAGTGGCCTACCGGGACAGGGAGGTGAAAAACTGTTTTTT

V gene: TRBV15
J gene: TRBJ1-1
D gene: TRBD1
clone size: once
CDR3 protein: CATSIPTGANTEAFF
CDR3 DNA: TGTGCCACCAGCATACCGACAGGGGCGAACACTGAAGCTTTCTTT

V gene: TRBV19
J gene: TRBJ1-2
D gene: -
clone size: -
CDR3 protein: CASSIDQGSYGYTF
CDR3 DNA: TGTGCCAGTAGTATAGATCAAGGGAGCTATGGCTACACCTTC

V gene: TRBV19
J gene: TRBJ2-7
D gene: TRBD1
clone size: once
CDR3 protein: CASSGGTGNYEQYF
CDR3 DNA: TGTGCCAGTAGTGGCGGGACAGGGAACTACGAGCAGTACTTC

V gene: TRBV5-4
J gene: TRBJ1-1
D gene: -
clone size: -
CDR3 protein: CASTRGGLNTEAFF
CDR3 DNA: TGTGCCAGCACGAGGGGGGGTTTAAACACTGAAGCTTTCTTT

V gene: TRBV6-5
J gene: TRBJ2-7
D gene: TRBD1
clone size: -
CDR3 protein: CASSTTGGEQYF
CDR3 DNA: TGTGCCAGCAGTACAACAGGGGGAGAGCAGTACTTC

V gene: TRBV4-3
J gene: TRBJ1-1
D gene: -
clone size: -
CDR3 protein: CASSQDGPGYLNTEAFF
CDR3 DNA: TGCGCCAGCAGCCAAGATGGCCCGGGATACCTTAACACTGAAGCTTTCTTT

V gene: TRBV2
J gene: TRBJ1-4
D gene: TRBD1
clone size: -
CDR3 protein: CASSETGGYEKLFF
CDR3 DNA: TGTGCCAGCAGTGAAACAGGGGGGTACGAAAAACTGTTTTTT

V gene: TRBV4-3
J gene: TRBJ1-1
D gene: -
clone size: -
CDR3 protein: CASSQGTWGEGSHTEAFF
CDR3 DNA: TGCGCCAGCAGCCAGGGAACCTGGGGGGAGGGGTCGCACACTGAAGCTTTCTTT

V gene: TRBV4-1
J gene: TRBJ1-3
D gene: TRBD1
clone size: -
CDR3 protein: CASSHPDRDIMTIYF
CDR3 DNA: TGCGCCAGCAGCCACCCGGACAGGGACATAATGACCATATATTTT

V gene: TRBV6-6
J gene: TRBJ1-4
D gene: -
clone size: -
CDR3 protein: CASSYSGGLNEKLFF
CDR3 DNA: TGTGCCAGCAGTTACTCGGGGGGATTGAATGAAAAACTGTTTTTT

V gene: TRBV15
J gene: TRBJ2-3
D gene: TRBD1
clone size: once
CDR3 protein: CATSRDQGQGTDTQYF
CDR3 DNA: TGTGCCACCAGCAGAGACCAAGGACAGGGGACAGATACGCAGTATTTT

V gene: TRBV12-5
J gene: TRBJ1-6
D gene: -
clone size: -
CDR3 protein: CASGLDTGFSSYNSPLHF
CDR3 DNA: TGTGCTAGTGGTTTGGACACAGGGTTCAGCTCCTATAATTCACCCCTCCACTTT

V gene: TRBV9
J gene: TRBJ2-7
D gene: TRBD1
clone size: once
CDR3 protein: CASSGSPGQGTDEQYF
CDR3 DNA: TGTGCCAGCAGCGGATCTCCGGGACAGGGAACGGACGAGCAGTACTTC

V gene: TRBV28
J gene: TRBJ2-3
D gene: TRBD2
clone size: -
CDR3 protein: CASSPPINRGGDTQYF
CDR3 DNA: TGTGCCAGCAGTCCCCCGATCAACCGGGGGGGCGATACGCAGTATTTT

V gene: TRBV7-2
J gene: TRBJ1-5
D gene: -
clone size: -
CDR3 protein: CASSAGYSNQPQHF
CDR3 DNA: TGTGCCAGCAGCGCAGGGTATAGCAATCAGCCCCAGCATTTT

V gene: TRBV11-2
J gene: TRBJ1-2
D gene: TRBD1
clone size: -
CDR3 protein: CASSPRTGVISGYTF
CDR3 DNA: TGTGCCAGCAGCCCCCGGACAGGGGTGATTTCTGGCTACACCTTC

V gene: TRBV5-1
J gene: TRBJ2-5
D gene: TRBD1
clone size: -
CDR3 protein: CASSLEGRGLGETQYF
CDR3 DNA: TGCGCCAGCAGCTTGGAGGGCAGGGGGCTGGGGGAGACCCAGTACTTC

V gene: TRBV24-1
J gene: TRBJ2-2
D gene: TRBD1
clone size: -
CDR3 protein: CATSDPGTALAGELFF
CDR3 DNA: TGTGCCACCAGTGACCCCGGGACAGCCCTCGCCGGGGAGCTGTTTTTT

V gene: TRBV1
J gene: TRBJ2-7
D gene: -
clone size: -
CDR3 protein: CTSSPGGGSGAHYEQYF
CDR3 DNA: TGCACCAGCAGCCCCGGCGGGGGTAGCGGGGCACATTACGAGCAGTACTTC

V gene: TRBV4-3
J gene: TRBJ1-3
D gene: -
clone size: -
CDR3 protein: CASSQDLWGHGMSGNTIYF
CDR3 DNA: TGCGCCAGCAGCCAAGATCTTTGGGGACATGGAATGTCTGGAAACACCATATATTTT

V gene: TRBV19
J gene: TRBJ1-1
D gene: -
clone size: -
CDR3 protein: CASRVREAEAFF
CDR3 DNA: TGTGCCAGTAGGGTCCGGGAGGCTGAAGCTTTCTTT

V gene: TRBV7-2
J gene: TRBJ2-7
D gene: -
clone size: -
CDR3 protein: CASSLVPTEYEQYF
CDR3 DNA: TGTGCCAGCAGCTTAGTCCCAACAGAGTACGAGCAGTACTTC

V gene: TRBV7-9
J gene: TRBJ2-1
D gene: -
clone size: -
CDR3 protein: CATVLGGFNEQFF
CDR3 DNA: TGTGCCACCGTACTAGGTGGGTTCAATGAGCAGTTCTTC

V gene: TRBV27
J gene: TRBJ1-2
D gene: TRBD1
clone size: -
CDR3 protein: CASSLSGQGVYYGYTF
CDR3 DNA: TGTGCCAGCAGTCTATCCGGACAGGGGGTGTACTATGGCTACACCTTC

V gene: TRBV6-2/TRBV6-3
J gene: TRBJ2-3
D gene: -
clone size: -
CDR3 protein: CASSYGSGTSETDTQYF
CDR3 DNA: TGTGCCAGCAGTTACGGGTCCGGGACATCTGAAACAGATACGCAGTATTTT

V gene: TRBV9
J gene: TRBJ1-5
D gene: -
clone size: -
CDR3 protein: CASSVAGVGNQPQHF
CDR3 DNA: TGTGCCAGCAGCGTAGCAGGGGTTGGCAATCAGCCCCAGCATTTT

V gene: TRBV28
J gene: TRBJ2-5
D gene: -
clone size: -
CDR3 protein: CASSLLTRETQYF
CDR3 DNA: TGTGCCAGCAGTTTATTGACACGGGAGACCCAGTACTTC

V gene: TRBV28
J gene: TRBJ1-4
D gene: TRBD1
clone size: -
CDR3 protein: CASSAPGQGSEKLFF
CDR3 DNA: TGTGCCAGCAGTGCCCCGGGACAGGGCTCTGAAAAACTGTTTTTT

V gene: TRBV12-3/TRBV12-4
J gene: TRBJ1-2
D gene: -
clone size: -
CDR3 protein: CASSFTGSGGYTF
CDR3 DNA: TGTGCCAGCAGTTTCACAGGGTCAGGAGGCTACACCTTC

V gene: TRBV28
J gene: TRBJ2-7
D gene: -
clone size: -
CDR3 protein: CASSNRVEQYF
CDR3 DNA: TGTGCCAGCAGTAACAGGGTCGAGCAGTACTTC

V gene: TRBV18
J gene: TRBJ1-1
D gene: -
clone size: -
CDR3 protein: CASSPPRTVNTEAFF
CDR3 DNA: TGTGCCAGCTCACCACCTCGGACAGTGAACACTGAAGCTTTCTTT

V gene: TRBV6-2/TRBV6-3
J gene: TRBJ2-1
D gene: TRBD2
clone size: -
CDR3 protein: CASSPLAGGRDEQFF
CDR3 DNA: TGTGCCAGCAGTCCGCTCGCGGGGGGGCGCGATGAGCAGTTCTTC

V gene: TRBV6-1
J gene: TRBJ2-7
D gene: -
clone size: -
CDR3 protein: CASSELQGYEQYF
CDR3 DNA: TGTGCCAGCAGTGAACTACAGGGTTACGAGCAGTACTTC

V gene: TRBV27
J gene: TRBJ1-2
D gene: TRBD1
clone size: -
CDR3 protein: CASSQGARGYGYTF
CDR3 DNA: TGTGCCAGCAGTCAGGGGGCGCGGGGCTATGGCTACACCTTC

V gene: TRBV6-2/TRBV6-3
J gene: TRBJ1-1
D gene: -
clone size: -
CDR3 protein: CASSYHHRNTEAFF
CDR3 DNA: TGTGCCAGCAGTTACCATCATAGGAACACTGAAGCTTTCTTT

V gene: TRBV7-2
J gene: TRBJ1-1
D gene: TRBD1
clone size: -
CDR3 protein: CASSLFQGAHTEAFF
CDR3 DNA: TGTGCCAGCAGCTTATTCCAGGGGGCTCACACTGAAGCTTTCTTT

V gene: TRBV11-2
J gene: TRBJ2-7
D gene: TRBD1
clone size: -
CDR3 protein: CASSSLRDRGEEGDEQYF
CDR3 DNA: TGTGCCAGCAGCTCCCTCAGGGACAGGGGCGAAGAAGGGGACGAGCAGTACTTC